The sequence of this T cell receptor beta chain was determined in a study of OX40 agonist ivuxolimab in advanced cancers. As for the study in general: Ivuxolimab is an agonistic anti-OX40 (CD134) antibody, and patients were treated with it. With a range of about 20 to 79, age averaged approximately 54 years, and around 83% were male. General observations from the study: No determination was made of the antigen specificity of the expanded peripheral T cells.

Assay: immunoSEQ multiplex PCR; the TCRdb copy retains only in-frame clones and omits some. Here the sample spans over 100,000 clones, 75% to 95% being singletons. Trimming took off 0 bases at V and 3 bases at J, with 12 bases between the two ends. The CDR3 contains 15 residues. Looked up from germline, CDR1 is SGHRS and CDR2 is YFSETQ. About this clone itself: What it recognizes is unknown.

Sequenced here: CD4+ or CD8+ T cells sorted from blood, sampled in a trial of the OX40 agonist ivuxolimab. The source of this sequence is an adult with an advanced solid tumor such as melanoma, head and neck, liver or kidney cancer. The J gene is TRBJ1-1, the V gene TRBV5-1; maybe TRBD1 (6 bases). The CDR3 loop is CASSLVKSGDTEAFF. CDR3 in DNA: TGCGCCAGCAGCTTGGTTAAGTCAGGGGACACTGAAGCTTTCTTT.